The 19 T cell receptor beta chains listed next were all sequenced from one sample in a study of cytomegalovirus exposure and HLA in healthy donors. PCR primers comprised 60 Vbeta and 13 Jbeta primers. This table comes from immunoSEQ multiplex PCR, and its TCRdb copy is limited to in-frame clones, with some not included. The sample table includes over 110,000 clones. Sequencing input: PBMCs. The receptor set was obtained from a male donor in good health and CMV-seronegative.

J is TRBJ2-1 and V is TRBV5-1, with TRBD1 matching 10 bases. CDR1 SGHRS and CDR2 YFSETQ come from the germline V gene. This CDR3 region has 15 residues. V dropped 4 bases and J dropped 6; count of bases not matched to a gene: 7. The CDR3 reads CASSAGTGVGNEQFF. The CDR3, as DNA: TGCGCCAGCAGCGCCGGGACAGGGGTGGGCAATGAGCAGTTCTTC.

CDR3 coding DNA: TGTGCCACCAGCAGAGAGCGGGACGACACCGGGGAGCTGTTTTTT. It specifies CATSRERDDTGELFF. This chain connects TRBV15 to TRBJ2-2, with D maybe TRBD2 (6 bases). The V gene's germline CDR1 is LNHNV and CDR2 YYDKDF (reference sequence). V was shortened by 0 bases and J by 3 bases, with 8 bases between the two germline ends. The CDR3 has 15 amino acids.

This chain links TRBV6-1 with TRBJ1-1; a weak D match, TRBD1 (5 bases). Germline V gene lookup returns CDR1 MNHNS and CDR2 SASEGT. V shed 6 bases and J shed 0 bases, with 14 bases lying between them. The CDR3 sequence is 15 residues long. CDR3 sequence reads: CASRGLGMMNTEAFF. Written as DNA, the CDR3 is TGTGCCAGCAGGGGGCTAGGGATGATGAACACTGAAGCTTTCTTT.

Here the CDR3 reads CASSMGQGASNEQFF. The CDR3 DNA reads TGCGCCAGCAGCATGGGACAGGGGGCGAGTAATGAGCAGTTCTTC. The rearrangement uses TRBV5-1 and TRBJ2-1; 12 bases line up with TRBD1. The CDR3 totals 15 residues. Germline V gene data show CDR1 as SGHRS and CDR2 as YFSETQ. The J segment lost 7 bases and the V segment lost 4 bases, leaving 6 bases of the junction unmatched.

The chain carries TRBV9 and TRBJ1-1, with 8 positions matching TRBD1. CDR3 length equals 14 residues. Germline V lookup: CDR1 SGDLS, CDR2 YYNGEE. V was pared by 3 bases and J by 3 bases, with 4 bases of the junction left unmatched. The CDR3 reads CASSGDRGDTEAFF. The CDR3 nucleotides are TGTGCCAGCAGCGGCGACAGGGGAGACACTGAAGCTTTCTTT.

V and J are TRBV6-5 and TRBJ2-2; D not resolved. Looked up from germline, CDR1 is MNHEY and CDR2 is SVGAGI. The CDR3 runs to 15 residues. Between the trimmed V and J ends, which lost 7 bases and 0 bases, there was a span of 12 bases. In DNA form, the CDR3 reads TGTGCCAGCACCCTACGCACTTCGAACACCGGGGAGCTGTTTTTT. Amino acids: CASTLRTSNTGELFF.

The chain employs TRBV18 and TRBJ2-2; no firm D call. The CDR3 spans 14 residues. Trimming cost V 3 bases and J 0 bases, with 5 bases left between them. Per the germline V gene, CDR1 is KGHSH and CDR2 is LQKENI. This CDR3 is CASSPFPNTGELFF. The CDR3 nucleotides are TGTGCCAGCTCACCCTTTCCGAACACCGGGGAGCTGTTTTTT.

This rearrangement joins TRBV7-2 to TRBJ2-7; D possibly corresponds to TRBD1 (6 bases). The germline CDR1 and CDR2 sequences are SGHTA and FQGNSA. Trimming cost V 7 bases and J 2 bases, with 18 bases left between them. The CDR3 length is 15 residues. The DNA for the CDR3 is TGTGCCAGCACCCTCCTGGGACACACCACCTACGAGCAGTACTTC. Protein: CASTLLGHTTYEQYF.

This sequence joins TRBV6-5 and TRBJ2-7, with 7 bases aligning to TRBD1. The V gene's germline CDR1 is MNHEY and CDR2 SVGAGI. V was pared by 2 bases and J by 2 bases, with 3 bases of the junction left unmatched. The CDR3 runs 14 residues. The CDR3 DNA sequence: TGTGCCAGCAGTTACGGGACAGCTGCCTACGAGCAGTACTTC. It translates to CASSYGTAAYEQYF.

J is TRBJ2-3 and V is TRBV14; 8 bases match TRBD1. Germline CDR1 and CDR2: SGHDN and FVKESK. The V segment lost 1 base and the J segment 0 bases; nucleotides outside the gene matches: 9. CDR3 size: 18 residues. CDR3 in DNA: TGTGCCAGCAGCCAAGTGTGGCAGGGGGCCTCTAGCACAGATACGCAGTATTTT. This sequence encodes CASSQVWQGASSTDTQYF.

The V call is TRBV4-3, the J call TRBJ2-1, with 13 bases identical to TRBD2. The CDR3 totals 17 residues. The germline V gene has CDR1 LGHNA and CDR2 YSLEER. V gave up 0 bases and J gave up 7 bases; unmatched junction bases: 6. The DNA of the CDR3 is TGCGCCAGCAGCCAAGATCCCCGACTAGCGGGGGGAAATGAGCAGTTCTTC. Residues: CASSQDPRLAGGNEQFF.

V and J are TRBV27 and TRBJ1-5, with D possibly matching TRBD1 (6 bases). This CDR3 spans 16 amino acids. V was pared by 4 bases and J by 3 bases, with 16 bases between. CDR1 MNHEY and CDR2 SMNVEV come from the germline V gene (reference sequence). Written as DNA, the CDR3 is TGTGCCAGCAGTTCGCGGACCCGGGGGGCCAATCAGCCCCAGCATTTT. It translates to CASSSRTRGANQPQHF.

CDR3: CASRQGSSYEQYF. The CDR3 DNA follows: TGTGCCAGCCGACAGGGCAGCTCCTACGAGCAGTACTTC. V usage is TRBV6-1 and J usage is TRBJ2-7; 7 bases line up with TRBD1. With V trimmed by 8 bases and J by 0 bases, 4 bases remained unmatched. CDR3 length: 13 residues. Germline values: CDR1 MNHNS, CDR2 SASEGT.

The chain is built from TRBV28 and TRBJ1-4, with 9 bases lining up with TRBD1. Germline trimming cut 2 bases from V and 5 bases from J; bases unmatched to any gene: 9. This CDR3 has 17 amino acids. Germline V lookup: CDR1 MDHEN, CDR2 SYDVKM. The CDR3 protein is CASSLPGQGIGNEKLFF. In DNA form, the CDR3 reads TGTGCCAGCAGTTTACCGGGACAGGGAATTGGGAATGAAAAACTGTTTTTT.

The rearrangement uses TRBV7-9 and TRBJ1-5; D unresolved. The CDR3 sequence is 13 residues long. The V end lost 4 bases, the J end lost 7 bases, and 11 bases lay between the germline ends. Germline V gives CDR1 SEHNR, CDR2 FQNEAQ (reference sequence). In DNA, the CDR3 is TGTGCCAGCAGCTCAGGTGGGAGCCAGCCCCAGCATTTT. This codes for CASSSGGSQPQHF.

The genes are TRBV7-3 and TRBJ1-1; D unclear. The CDR3 consists of 13 residues. Trimming took 5 bases from V and 1 from J, leaving 8 bases between them. The germline gives CDR1 SGHTA, CDR2 FQGTGA. The DNA of the CDR3 is TGTGCCAGCAGCGAGGGTACGAACACTGAAGCTTTCTTT. Encoded protein: CASSEGTNTEAFF.

The chain has TRBV27 and TRBJ1-2, with D perhaps TRBD1 (6 bases). CDR3 length: 14 amino acids. The germline gives CDR1 MNHEY, CDR2 SMNVEV (reference sequence). The V end lost 8 bases, the J end lost 7 bases, and 20 bases lay between the germline ends. The CDR3: CASGTTGWKRGYTF. The CDR3 DNA follows: TGTGCCAGCGGCACGACAGGTTGGAAGCGTGGCTACACCTTC.

This chain joins TRBV6-1 and TRBJ2-7; a possible D gene is TRBD2 (7 bases). The CDR3 length is 16 residues. The V gene lost 1 base and the J gene lost 0 bases, with 13 bases spanning the gap. CDR1 is MNHNS and CDR2 is SASEGT in the germline V gene. Here the CDR3 reads CASSEEGGVISYEQYF. In nucleotides, the CDR3 is TGTGCCAGCAGTGAAGAGGGGGGGGTGATCTCCTACGAGCAGTACTTC.

The chain employs TRBV14 and TRBJ1-2; D gene unclear. This CDR3 is built from 16 residues. CDR1 SGHDN and CDR2 FVKESK come from the germline V gene. V lost 1 base, J lost 5 bases, and 17 bases lay in between. CDR3 loop: CASSQGIGGSWYGYTF. CDR3 nucleotide sequence: TGTGCCAGCAGCCAAGGAATTGGCGGATCCTGGTATGGCTACACCTTC.